A single count supports the clone carrying this T cell receptor beta chain. What it binds is unknown. This sample is drawn from a study of shared clonotypes between healthy human individuals. The protocol was immunoSEQ multiplex PCR, while the TCRdb copy is restricted to in-frame clones and leaves out a portion. Among around 2.5 million clones listed, 93% were seen once. Findings of the study overall: Rarefaction showed sorted-subset sequencing was incomplete despite large depth. Generation probabilities were higher for clonotypes shared across all four sorted-subset donors than for unshared ones.

Between the trimmed V and J ends, which lost 4 bases and 3 bases, there was a span of 8 bases. Germline loops: CDR1 SNHLY, CDR2 FYNNEI. The CDR3 covers 13 residues. Sequences were obtained from naive CD4+ T cells from PBMCs. Regarding subset: CD45RA+ positively selected. The chain links TRBV2 to TRBJ2-3; perhaps D is TRBD1 or TRBD2 (5 bases each). This clonotype was obtained from a man between 18 and 35 years old in good health. Some clones in this sample may be carry-over from other donors' samples. The CDR3 sequence is CASSGGETDTQYF. CDR3 nucleotide sequence: TGTGCCAGCAGTGGAGGGGAAACAGATACGCAGTATTTT.